The 19 T cell receptor beta chains below come from one sample, sequenced in a study of control samples from healthy donors and cancer patients. Repertoires were generated with immunoSEQ multiplex PCR, while TCRdb's copy carries only in-frame clones and drops some. The profile covers approximately 98,000 clones, with around 80% appearing a single time and about 5.9% taken by the ten largest. The sample comprised blood. These receptors came from a young man in good health.

The count of this clone is one. The chain carries TRBV29-1 and TRBJ1-1; maybe TRBD1 (5 bases). The CDR3 is made up of 16 amino acids. The V gene's germline CDR1 is SQVTM and CDR2 ANQGSEA. Trimming cost V 8 bases and J 1 base, with 23 bases left between them. Written as DNA, the CDR3 is TGCAGCACGCCGGGCTGGGGCCTACTAAGGAACACTGAAGCTTTCTTT. It yields the protein CSTPGWGLLRNTEAFF.

The V gene is TRBV11-2, the J gene TRBJ2-5; no definite D call. Germline assignment: CDR1 SGHAT and CDR2 FQNNGV. The CDR3 sequence is 16 residues long. The germline V and J ends were trimmed by 5 bases and 1 base, with 17 bases remaining between them. The CDR3 region has the DNA TGTGCCAGCAGCATCACCGCTGCGGTAACCCAAGAGACCCAGTACTTC. Amino acid sequence: CASSITAAVTQETQYF.

This clone was seen only a few times. The V call is TRBV9, the J call TRBJ2-7; no firm D call. V was cut by 0 bases and J by 2 bases, with 9 bases left in between. Germline V gene lookup returns CDR1 SGDLS and CDR2 YYNGEE. CDR3 size: 14 residues. CDR3 region: CASSVDGSTYEQYF. The CDR3 nucleotides are TGTGCCAGCAGCGTAGACGGATCCACCTACGAGCAGTACTTC. Combining the CDR3 with reference TRBV9 and TRBJ2-7 gives the whole variable domain DSGVTQTPKHLITATGQRVTLRCSPRSGDLSVYWYQQSLDQGLQFLIQYYNGEERAKGNILERFSAQQFPDLHSELNLSSLELGDSALYFCASSVDGSTYEQYFGPGTRLTVT.

This clone was found once. The chain has TRBV4-2 and TRBJ2-5; D is undetermined. The CDR3 is 15 residues long. V dropped 1 base and J dropped 0 bases, with 9 bases sitting between them. Germline values: CDR1 LGHNA, CDR2 YNFKEQ. The CDR3 DNA reads as TGTGCCAGCAGCCAAGGTAATCAGGACCAAGAGACCCAGTACTTC. Protein: CASSQGNQDQETQYF.

The chain employs TRBV5-4 and TRBJ1-1; weak D call: TRBD1 (5 bases). Deletions cut 4 bases from V and 4 bases from J, with 14 bases between. The CDR3 has 14 amino acids. CDR1 and CDR2 from the germline V gene are SGHNT and YYREEE (reference sequence). The CDR3 DNA follows: TGTGCCAGCAGCCCCCCGGGGGGTATCACTGAAGCTTTCTTT. As protein: CASSPPGGITEAFF.

This sequence joins TRBV20-1 and TRBJ2-3, with D hard to call. Germline CDR1 is DFQATT and CDR2 is SNEGSKA (reference sequence). CDR3 size: 11 residues. Between the trimmed V and J ends, which lost 5 bases and 6 bases, there was a span of 9 bases. This CDR3 is CSAPAGDTQYF. CDR3 coding DNA: TGCAGTGCTCCGGCCGGCGATACGCAGTATTTT.

The chain recombines TRBV14 with TRBJ2-1; D unresolved. The germline V and J ends were trimmed by 2 bases and 3 bases, with 8 bases remaining between them. This CDR3 contains 14 residues. CDR1 and CDR2 (germline): SGHDN, FVKESK. The CDR3 sequence is CASSQRTDYNEQFF. The CDR3 region has the DNA TGTGCCAGCAGCCAAAGGACCGACTACAATGAGCAGTTCTTC.

The chain links TRBV7-2 to TRBJ2-1; tentatively, D is TRBD1 (6 bases). Germline lookup yields CDR1 SGHTA and CDR2 FQGNSA. V was shortened by 1 base and J by 7 bases, with 8 bases between the two germline ends. The CDR3 runs to 13 residues. CDR3 nucleotide sequence: TGTGCCAGCAGCTTAGGGGGGCCGAATGAGCAGTTCTTC. This translates into CASSLGGPNEQFF. The variable domain in full, completed from reference TRBV7-2 and TRBJ2-1, reads GAGVSQSPSNKVTEKGKDVELRCDPISGHTALYWYRQSLGQGLEFLIYFQGNSAPDKSGLPSDRFSAERTGGSVSTLTIQRTQQEDSAVYLCASSLGGPNEQFFGPGTRLTVL.

This chain uses TRBV30 with TRBJ1-2; no clear D gene. The V end lost 1 base, the J end lost 2 bases, and 5 bases lay between the germline ends. Looked up from germline, CDR1 is GTSNPN and CDR2 is SVGIG (reference sequence). The CDR3 contains 12 residues. As DNA, the CDR3 is TGTGCCTGGAGTGCCGGGAACTATGGCTACACCTTC. It codes for CAWSAGNYGYTF.

The V and J genes are TRBV10-3 and TRBJ1-2; TRBD1 aligns across 10 bases. CDR1 ENHRY and CDR2 SYGVKD come from the germline V gene. With 6 bases clipped from V and 6 bases from J, the junction kept 10 bases outside the gene matches. The CDR3 is made up of 15 amino acids. CDR3 amino acids: CAIRPGQGMEDGYTF. In nucleotides, the CDR3 is TGTGCCATCAGGCCGGGACAGGGGATGGAGGATGGCTACACCTTC.

CDR3 sequence: CASRDRSTDTQYF. The CDR3, as DNA: TGTGCCAGTAGGGACAGAAGCACAGATACGCAGTATTTT. V usage is TRBV19 and J usage is TRBJ2-3, with D possibly being TRBD1 (6 bases). CDR1 LNHDA and CDR2 SQIVND come from the germline V gene (reference sequence). The CDR3 has 13 residues. Trimming stripped 6 bases from V and 0 bases from J, with 7 bases between.

This sequence joins TRBV9 and TRBJ2-6, with TRBD1 matching over 9 bases. The V segment lost 2 bases and the J segment 0 bases; nucleotides outside the gene matches: 6. The CDR3 length is 18 residues. Germline V gene data show CDR1 as SGDLS and CDR2 as YYNGEE. The CDR3 region has the DNA TGTGCCAGCAGCGTTAGGACAGGGGTTTTCTCTGGGGCCAACGTCCTGACTTTC. It codes for CASSVRTGVFSGANVLTF.

CDR3: CASSLVIREAFEAFF. The CDR3 bases are TGTGCCAGCAGCTTGGTTATCAGGGAGGCGTTTGAAGCTTTCTTT. V usage is TRBV5-8 and J usage is TRBJ1-1; perhaps TRBD1 as D (5 bases). V lost 0 bases to trimming and J lost 7 bases, with 16 bases between them. CDR1 and CDR2 from the germline V gene are SGHTS and YDEGEE. The CDR3 is made up of 15 amino acids.

The chain employs TRBV25-1 and TRBJ2-5, with 7 nucleotides matching TRBD2. Unmatched junction bases numbered 8, after V lost 5 bases and J lost 5 bases. CDR3 size: 14 residues. In germline, CDR1 is MGHDK, CDR2 SYGVNS. For the CDR3, the DNA is TGTGCCAGCAGTTCGGGAGGTTTGCACGAGACCCAGTACTTC. Its protein is CASSSGGLHETQYF.

This clone was seen more than once but under ten times. Other DNA variants within this sample encode the same CDR3. This CDR3 is CASSLGPAVNQPQHF. CDR3 in DNA: TGTGCCAGCAGCCTGGGCCCAGCCGTTAATCAGCCCCAGCATTTT. J is TRBJ1-5 and V is TRBV5-4, with no clear D. Germline lookup yields CDR1 SGHNT and CDR2 YYREEE (reference sequence). V was clipped by 4 bases and J by 4 bases, with 15 bases between them. The CDR3 runs to 15 residues.

The chain links TRBV4-3 to TRBJ2-7; 12 bases map to TRBD1. From germline, CDR1 is LGHNA and CDR2 YSLEER. The CDR3 loop spans 15 amino acids. J was trimmed by 6 bases and V by 9 bases; bases with no gene match: 12. In DNA, the CDR3 is TGCGCCAGAGTGGACACCGGGACAGGGGGCTCCGAGCAGTACTTC. Translating it yields CARVDTGTGGSEQYF.

Points on this clone: The sample carries other DNA sequences with the same CDR3. This sequence joins TRBV7-9 and TRBJ1-4; TRBD1 agrees at 9 bases. The junction had 4 bases not matched to a gene; V was cut back by 5 bases and J by 3 bases. Germline values: CDR1 SEHNR, CDR2 FQNEAQ (reference sequence). The CDR3 runs 15 residues. The CDR3 loop is CASSLRQGANEKLFF. CDR3 DNA: TGTGCCAGCAGCCTCCGACAGGGGGCTAATGAAAAACTGTTTTTT. The full variable domain, its missing parts supplied by reference TRBV7-9 and TRBJ1-4, is DTGVSQNPRHKITKRGQNVTFRCDPISEHNRLYWYRQTLGQGPEFLTYFQNEAQLEKSRLLSDRFSAERPKGSFSTLEIQRTEQGDSAMYLCASSLRQGANEKLFFGSGTQLSVL.

The gene calls are TRBV29-1 and TRBJ2-5; unclear D gene. Per the germline V gene, CDR1 is SQVTM and CDR2 is ANQGSEA. The germline V and J ends were trimmed by 5 bases and 2 bases, with 9 bases remaining between them. This CDR3 has 12 residues. The CDR3, as DNA: TGCAGCGTTCGGCAGTATCAAGAGACCCAGTACTTC. The encoded protein is CSVRQYQETQYF.

This clone occurred a few times. This rearrangement joins TRBV2 to TRBJ2-3, with 13 bases fitting TRBD2. Germline lookup yields CDR1 SNHLY and CDR2 FYNNEI. After removal of 6 bases from V and 2 bases from J, the junction contained 2 bases not matched to a gene. The CDR3 runs 15 residues. CDR3 protein: CASRTSGGFTDTQYF. CDR3 bases: TGTGCCAGCAGGACTAGCGGGGGGTTCACAGATACGCAGTATTTT.